The next 20 T cell receptor beta chains were all read from a single sample in a study of CD8+CD57+ T cells in acquired aplastic anemia (dated by TCRdb to 2016 to 2019). Flow cytometry had shown CD8+CD57+ cell expansion in the patients selected for sequencing. TCRdb records Illumina HiSeq 2000 as the sequencer. TCR beta VDJ combination and CDR3 sequence profiling used genomic DNA as the template. Clones were called with MiXCR by TCRdb after fastp trimmed the public reads at Q25, and only in-frame beta chains were retained. Every distinct CDR3 protein forms one entry, paired with its most common genes and DNA. Present in this sample are 450,000 to 550,000 distinct CDR3 sequences, 25% to 40% of which were seen just once. The top ten constitute about 0.8% of the sample. Sequencing was done on a sample of sorted CD4+, CD8+, or CD8+CD57+ T cells (not recorded which) from PBMCs. Receptor source: a human donor with aplastic anemia.

A word on this clonotype: A much larger clone lies a single base off, so this may be a read error. This chain joins TRBV9 and TRBJ1-2; D remains ambiguous. The germline gives CDR1 SGDLS, CDR2 YYNGEE. The CDR3 extends over 12 amino acids. V was pared by 1 base and J by 7 bases, with 8 bases between. The chain's CDR3 is CASSVKWGGYTF. The CDR3 nucleotides read TGTGCCAGCAGCGTAAAATGGGGTGGCTACACCTTC.

This clonotype was recorded a few times. This chain joins TRBV9 and TRBJ2-3, with 7 positions matching TRBD1. CDR3 length equals 17 residues. V shed 4 bases, J shed 1 base, and the junction held 12 bases outside the gene matches. CDR1 and CDR2 from the germline V gene are SGDLS and YYNGEE. The CDR3 nucleotides are TGTGCCAGCAGCCTCCAACAGGGGATATTGGGCACAGATACGCAGTATTTT. As protein: CASSLQQGILGTDTQYF.

This clonotype was recorded a few times. The chain is built from TRBV5-1 and TRBJ2-7; no firm D call. The length of the CDR3 is 17 residues. Trimming cost V 0 bases and J 4 bases, with 20 bases left between them. The germline gives CDR1 SGHRS, CDR2 YFSETQ. The CDR3 DNA reads as TGCGCCAGCAGCTTGGGAGTGTTGGCAGGATCCGTGTACGAGCAGTACTTC. Encoded protein: CASSLGVLAGSVYEQYF.

This clonotype has more than one count but fewer than ten. The chain employs TRBV30 and TRBJ1-3, with 7 bases fitting TRBD1. CDR1 is GTSNPN, CDR2 SVGIG, per germline (reference sequence). With V trimmed by 5 bases and J by 4 bases, 5 bases remained unmatched. The CDR3 consists of 13 residues. Here the CDR3 DNA reads TGTGCCTGGGTCCACAGGGGAGGAAACACCATATATTTT. Residues: CAWVHRGGNTIYF.

This clonotype occurred once. The rearrangement uses TRBV11-1 and TRBJ2-1, with D perhaps matching TRBD1 (6 bases). V was trimmed by 5 bases and J by 1 base, leaving 15 bases between them. The CDR3 spans 16 residues. Germline lookup yields CDR1 SGHAT and CDR2 FQDESV (reference sequence). CDR3 nucleotides: TGTGCCAGCAGCCCAAGGGCAGGGACATCCTACAATGAGCAGTTCTTC. Translated: CASSPRAGTSYNEQFF.

A word on this clonotype: This may be a read error, as it is one base from a much larger clone. The chain uses TRBV19 and TRBJ1-1; TRBD1 might be the D (6 bases). The CDR3 has 14 amino acids. Per the germline V gene, CDR1 is LNHDA and CDR2 is SQIVND (reference sequence). For the CDR3, the DNA is TGTGCCAGTGCCTCGTGGGGGGCGCGCACTGAAGCTCTCTTT. Its protein is CASASWGARTEALF.

The chain links TRBV20-1 to TRBJ2-1; tentatively, D is TRBD2 (6 bases). Germline V gene sequence: CDR1 DFQATT, CDR2 SNEGSKA (reference sequence). V dropped 6 bases and J dropped 4 bases, with 16 bases sitting between them. This CDR3 region has 14 residues. The CDR3 DNA is TGCAGTGCCCCTGTATGGGGGGTGTACAATGAGCAGTTCTTC. Translation gives CSAPVWGVYNEQFF.

CDR3 coding DNA: TGTGCCAGCAGCCAACTAGCGGGAGGAATCAATGAGCAGTTCTTC. Translated, it gives CASSQLAGGINEQFF. This sequence joins TRBV14 and TRBJ2-1; 11 nucleotides match TRBD2. V lost 2 bases and J lost 6; bases outside the gene matches: 3. The CDR3 is 15 residues long. Germline CDR1 and CDR2: SGHDN and FVKESK.

In this sample, this clonotype turned up many times. This chain joins TRBV19 and TRBJ1-6; 7 nucleotides match TRBD1. Germline CDR1 and CDR2: LNHDA and SQIVND (reference sequence). This CDR3 is 15 amino acids long. After removal of 5 bases from V and 4 bases from J, the junction contained 5 bases not matched to a gene. The CDR3 region has the DNA TGTGCCAGTAGTGCCGGACAGGCTTATAATTCACCCCTCCACTTT. This codes for CASSAGQAYNSPLHF.

The J gene is TRBJ2-3, the V gene TRBV25-1, with 7 bases that match TRBD2. Germline CDR1 reads MGHDK; CDR2 reads SYGVNS. This CDR3 has 16 residues. V lost 3 bases and J lost 4; bases outside the gene matches: 10. The CDR3 DNA is TGTGCCAGCAGTGATATGTTCTCGGCGGGAGCAGATACGCAGTATTTT. Protein sequence: CASSDMFSAGADTQYF. Full variable domain (remainder filled in from reference TRBV25-1 and TRBJ2-3): EADIYQTPRYLVIGTGKKITLECSQTMGHDKMYWYQQDPGMELHLIHYSYGVNSTEKGDLSSESTVSRIRTEHFPLTLESARPSHTSQYLCASSDMFSAGADTQYFGPGTRLTVL.

The rearrangement joins TRBV29-1 to TRBJ1-4; D perhaps matches TRBD1 (6 bases). Germline CDR1 is SQVTM and CDR2 is ANQGSEA. The CDR3 is 12 amino acids. The germline V and J ends were trimmed by 6 bases and 7 bases, with 12 bases remaining between them. CDR3 region: CSVGGNGEKLFF. The CDR3 nucleotides are TGCAGCGTAGGGGGGAACGGTGAAAAACTGTTTTTT. The whole variable domain, filled in from reference TRBV29-1 and TRBJ1-4, reads SAVISQKPSRDICQRGTSLTIQCQVDSQVTMMFWYRQQPGQSLTLIATANQGSEATYESGFVIDKFPISRPNLTFSTLTVSNMSPEDSSIYLCSVGGNGEKLFFGSGTQLSVL.

The rearrangement joins TRBV6-5 to TRBJ1-2; 8 bases are shared with TRBD1. CDR3 length: 16 residues. The germline CDR1 and CDR2 sequences are MNHEY and SVGAGI. Trimming removed 4 bases from V and 0 bases from J; junction bases left unmatched: 7. CDR3 bases: TGTGCCAGCAGTTGGCACCAGGGGGCCCCTAACTATGGCTACACCTTC. This sequence encodes CASSWHQGAPNYGYTF.

The V gene is TRBV24-1, the J gene TRBJ2-1; TRBD1 agrees at 7 bases. Germline-derived CDR1 and CDR2 are KGHDR and SFDVKD. This CDR3 is 16 amino acids long. J was trimmed by 3 bases and V by 3 bases; bases with no gene match: 7. CDR3 nucleotides: TGTGCCACCAGTGATCACGGGACAGCCGGCTACAATGAGCAGTTCTTC. This sequence encodes CATSDHGTAGYNEQFF.

The rearrangement joins TRBV25-1 to TRBJ2-1; 8 bases match TRBD1. The CDR3 consists of 14 residues. Losses at the gene ends were 6 bases for V and 7 bases for J; bases not matched to a gene: 8. Germline assignment: CDR1 MGHDK and CDR2 SYGVNS. CDR3 nucleotides: TGTGCCAGCAGCCGAGGACAGGGAACGAATGAGCAGTTCTTC. Translated: CASSRGQGTNEQFF.

This clonotype was counted between two and nine times. V and J are TRBV5-1 and TRBJ2-2, with D perhaps TRBD1 (6 bases). V was pared by 0 bases and J by 0 bases, with 9 bases between. Germline V lookup: CDR1 SGHRS, CDR2 YFSETQ. The CDR3 sequence is 16 residues long. This CDR3 reads CASSLGGGSNTGELFF. In DNA, the CDR3 is TGCGCCAGCAGCTTGGGAGGGGGATCGAACACCGGGGAGCTGTTTTTT. Using reference TRBV5-1 and TRBJ2-2 for the parts outside the CDR3, the full variable domain is KAGVTQTPRYLIKTRGQQVTLSCSPISGHRSVSWYQQTPGQGLQFLFEYFSETQRNKGNFPGRFSGRQFSNSRSEMNVSTLELGDSALYLCASSLGGGSNTGELFFGEGSRLTVL.

Regarding this clonotype: A clone one base away is much larger, so this may be a read error. The chain uses TRBV15 and TRBJ2-4; unclear D gene. CDR1 is LNHNV and CDR2 is YYDKDF in the germline V gene (reference sequence). Trimming cost V 1 base and J 1 base, with 14 bases left between them. The CDR3 runs 17 residues. In nucleotides, the CDR3 is TGTGCCACCAGCAGAGCTGGTTTGATTGTGGCCAAAAACATTCAGTACTTC. It translates to CATSRAGLIVAKNIQYF.

The table lists this clonotype with many counts. The rearrangement uses TRBV20-1 and TRBJ2-5; D is possibly TRBD2 (5 bases). The CDR3 is made up of 12 amino acids. Germline V gives CDR1 DFQATT, CDR2 SNEGSKA (reference sequence). The V gene lost 2 bases and the J gene lost 5 bases, with 9 bases spanning the gap. The CDR3 bases are TGCAGTGCTAGAAGAGCGGCCGAGACCCAGTACTTC. Protein product: CSARRAAETQYF.

This clonotype was seen ten or more times. The rearrangement links TRBV10-2 to TRBJ1-2, with D maybe TRBD1 (5 bases). With 6 bases removed from V and 5 bases from J, the gap between germline ends came to 16 bases. The CDR3 covers 14 residues. In germline, CDR1 is WSHSY, CDR2 SAAADI. The CDR3 here is CASRGEGSRYGYTF. The CDR3 DNA reads as TGCGCCAGCAGGGGGGAGGGCTCGAGATATGGCTACACCTTC.

The V gene is TRBV2, the J gene TRBJ1-3, with D hard to call. V lost 2 bases and J lost 0, with 8 bases in between. Per the germline V gene, CDR1 is SNHLY and CDR2 is FYNNEI. The CDR3 is 15 amino acids. CDR3 in amino acids: CASSEHESSGNTIYF. CDR3 nucleotides: TGTGCCAGCAGTGAACATGAAAGCTCTGGAAACACCATATATTTT.

The V and J genes are TRBV4-2 and TRBJ2-7, with 11 bases that match TRBD1. The CDR3 has 15 residues. The germline V gene has CDR1 LGHNA and CDR2 YNFKEQ. V lost 4 bases and J lost 3; bases outside the gene matches: 5. CDR3: CASSLPGTGGYEQYF. As DNA, the CDR3 is TGTGCCAGCAGCCTCCCCGGGACAGGGGGCTACGAGCAGTACTTC.